These 8 T cell receptor beta chains were all obtained from the same sample, sequenced in a study of cytomegalovirus exposure and HLA in healthy donors. Amplification used 60 Vbeta primers and 13 Jbeta primers. Profiled with immunoSEQ multiplex PCR; TCRdb holds only in-frame clones, not every one. This sample has 150,000 to 200,000 clones, with around 81% found just once. Sequencing was carried out using PBMCs. The receptors originated from a young woman in good health and CMV-seropositive.

The gene calls are TRBV11-2 and TRBJ2-1; 7 nucleotides line up with TRBD2. The V and J ends lost 5 bases and 2 bases, in that order; junction bases with no gene match: 3. The CDR3 is 14 residues long. Per the germline V gene, CDR1 is SGHAT and CDR2 is FQNNGV. The CDR3 DNA reads TGTGCCAGCAGCCGGGGGACTACCTACAATGAGCAGTTCTTC. This translates into CASSRGTTYNEQFF.

This chain uses TRBV29-1 with TRBJ1-2; D might be TRBD1 (5 bases). Germline CDR1 is SQVTM and CDR2 is ANQGSEA. V lost 7 bases and J 7 bases, leaving 16 bases between the germline ends. The CDR3 is made up of 12 amino acids. CDR3 coding DNA: TGCAGCGCCCCAGCTCGGGGGAGTGGCTACACCTTC. Its translation: CSAPARGSGYTF.

V and J are TRBV20-1 and TRBJ2-5; D is ambiguous. V was shortened by 6 bases and J by 2 bases, with 7 bases between the two germline ends. Germline V lookup: CDR1 DFQATT, CDR2 SNEGSKA (reference sequence). The CDR3 is 11 amino acids. CDR3 coding DNA: TGCAGTGCCCAACATCAAGAGACCCAGTACTTC. This gives the protein CSAQHQETQYF.

The rearrangement links TRBV27 to TRBJ2-2; D ambiguous. The germline V and J ends were trimmed by 5 bases and 8 bases, with 9 bases remaining between them. Germline V gene sequence: CDR1 MNHEY, CDR2 SMNVEV (reference sequence). This CDR3 has 12 amino acids. As DNA, the CDR3 is TGTGCCAGCAGTCCTATAAAGGGGGAGCTGTTTTTT. This gives the protein CASSPIKGELFF.

The chain combines TRBV7-2 with TRBJ2-2; tentatively, D is TRBD2 (7 bases). Looked up from germline, CDR1 is SGHTA and CDR2 is FQGNSA. V was cut by 5 bases and J by 6 bases, with 16 bases left in between. CDR3 size: 15 residues. The chain's CDR3 is CASSPNRGGPGELFF. The DNA of the CDR3 is TGTGCCAGCAGCCCAAATAGGGGGGGGCCCGGGGAGCTGTTTTTT.

This chain joins TRBV4-1 and TRBJ2-2, with TRBD2 identical over 11 bases. This CDR3 is 18 amino acids long. Germline CDR1 MGHRA, CDR2 YSYEKL. The V gene end was trimmed by 4 bases and the J gene end by 4 bases; junction bases not matched to a gene: 11. CDR3 sequence reads: CASSRDVGTSGITGELFF. The CDR3 nucleotides read TGCGCCAGCAGCCGAGATGTCGGGACTAGCGGTATCACCGGGGAGCTGTTTTTT.

This chain uses TRBV5-4 with TRBJ1-2; no clear D gene. Germline-derived CDR1 and CDR2 are SGHNT and YYREEE (reference sequence). The V and J ends lost 3 bases and 4 bases respectively, with 19 bases between them. The CDR3 totals 16 residues. The CDR3 region is CASSSYLGRTTYGYTF. In DNA form, the CDR3 reads TGTGCCAGCAGCTCGTACCTAGGACGGACTACCTATGGCTACACCTTC.

The chain joins TRBV7-2 to TRBJ2-3; no firm D call. This CDR3 region has 17 residues. Trimming removed 1 base from V and 3 bases from J, with 17 bases in between. Germline assignment: CDR1 SGHTA and CDR2 FQGNSA. The CDR3 coding sequence is TGTGCCAGCAGCTTAGTTCCCCCAGGAAGCCGGACAGATACGCAGTATTTT. As protein: CASSLVPPGSRTDTQYF.